Shown below are 32 T cell receptor beta chains from a single sample sequenced in a study of OX40 agonist ivuxolimab in advanced cancers. Generated by immunoSEQ multiplex PCR, the TCRdb table keeps only in-frame clones and is missing some. The sample includes about 140,000 clones, 90% to 95% of them seen just once. The sample in question was CD4+ or CD8+ T cells sorted from blood, obtained in a trial of the OX40 agonist ivuxolimab. The origin of the receptors is an adult with an advanced solid tumor such as melanoma, head and neck, liver or kidney cancer.

This clone appeared once. Other nucleotide sequences in the sample specify the same CDR3. The chain is built from TRBV6-6 and TRBJ2-7; TRBD2 aligns across 14 bases. CDR1 and CDR2 (germline): MNHNY, SVGAGI (reference sequence). The CDR3 loop spans 14 amino acids. V gave up 6 bases and J gave up 4 bases; unmatched junction bases: 2. The CDR3, as DNA: TGTGCCAGCAGCCGGACTAGCGGGAGGTACGAGCAGTACTTC. It translates to CASSRTSGRYEQYF.

This clone was seen only once. The chain carries TRBV20-1 and TRBJ1-4; no definite D call. This CDR3 is built from 11 residues. V was pared by 2 bases and J by 8 bases, with 6 bases between. Per germline, CDR1 DFQATT and CDR2 SNEGSKA (reference sequence). The CDR3 is CSARFREKLFF. CDR3 sequence (DNA): TGCAGTGCTAGATTCAGGGAAAAACTGTTTTTT.

The rearrangement links TRBV28 to TRBJ2-7; unclear D gene. The germline V and J ends were trimmed by 6 bases and 2 bases, with 20 bases remaining between them. The CDR3 runs to 16 residues. Germline CDR1 MDHEN, CDR2 SYDVKM. CDR3 nucleotide sequence: TGTGCCAGCAGCCCGAGCCACAGTGCCTCTACCTACGAGCAGTACTTC. Translating it yields CASSPSHSASTYEQYF.

The chain couples TRBV11-2 to TRBJ1-4; D possibly corresponds to TRBD1 (5 bases). V was pared by 2 bases and J by 8 bases, with 12 bases between. Germline CDR1 and CDR2: SGHAT and FQNNGV. The CDR3 is made up of 14 amino acids. CDR3 bases: TGTGCCAGCAGCTTAAACGGGGCGGGCGAAAAACTGTTTTTT. Protein: CASSLNGAGEKLFF.

This sequence joins TRBV28 and TRBJ2-3; possibly TRBD1 or TRBD2 for D (7 bases each). Germline V gene data show CDR1 as MDHEN and CDR2 as SYDVKM. CDR3 length: 16 residues. Trimming pared 8 bases from V and 2 bases from J, leaving 20 bases between. DNA of the CDR3: TGTGCCAGCCCTCCTGCAGGGGGAGGGACCACAGATACGCAGTATTTT. Amino acid sequence: CASPPAGGGTTDTQYF.

The rearrangement uses TRBV7-2 and TRBJ1-1, with a tentative D call TRBD1 (5 bases). The CDR3 totals 14 residues. Germline V gives CDR1 SGHTA, CDR2 FQGNSA. Deletions cut 8 bases from V and 3 bases from J, with 16 bases between. In nucleotides, the CDR3 is TGTGCCAGCGGCCGGGCAGGGAGGGACACTGAAGCTTTCTTT. Amino acid sequence: CASGRAGRDTEAFF.

This chain links TRBV7-3 with TRBJ1-2, with a weak D call TRBD1 (5 bases). Trimming took off 2 bases at V and 8 bases at J, with 15 bases between the two ends. The CDR3 loop spans 14 amino acids. Germline lookup yields CDR1 SGHTA and CDR2 FQGTGA. This CDR3 is CASSLEGRARGYTF. The CDR3 DNA reads TGTGCCAGCAGCTTAGAGGGCAGGGCAAGGGGCTACACCTTC.

In nucleotides, the CDR3 is TGTGCCAGCAGTTCGACAGGGGGCTATGGCTACACCTTC. Residues: CASSSTGGYGYTF. V and J are TRBV27 and TRBJ1-2, with 9 bases fitting TRBD1. CDR1 MNHEY and CDR2 SMNVEV come from the germline V gene (reference sequence). V trimming: 4 bases; J trimming: 4 bases; junction bases outside the gene matches: 1. CDR3 size: 13 residues.

The gene calls are TRBV6-5 and TRBJ1-5; 8 nucleotides agree with TRBD1. The CDR3 extends over 14 amino acids. The germline V gene has CDR1 MNHEY and CDR2 SVGAGI. The J segment lost 7 bases and the V segment lost 4 bases, leaving 6 bases of the junction unmatched. The CDR3 reads CASSSQGGRQPQHF. DNA for the CDR3: TGTGCCAGCAGTTCACAGGGGGGACGGCAGCCCCAGCATTTT.

This clone has just one count. The chain uses TRBV11-3 and TRBJ2-7, with no clear D. Looked up from germline, CDR1 is SGHNT and CDR2 is YENEEA. Trimming cost V 3 bases and J 0 bases, with 15 bases left between them. The CDR3 spans 16 residues. CDR3 in amino acids: CASSFDSDLSSYEQYF. In DNA form, the CDR3 reads TGTGCCAGCAGCTTCGATTCTGACTTGAGCTCCTACGAGCAGTACTTC.

The rearrangement uses TRBV27 and TRBJ2-1, with unresolved D. Germline loops: CDR1 MNHEY, CDR2 SMNVEV (reference sequence). The V end lost 3 bases, the J end lost 8 bases, and 11 bases lay between the germline ends. CDR3 length: 13 residues. The CDR3 is CASSFLERDEQFF. The CDR3 DNA follows: TGTGCCAGCAGTTTCCTTGAACGAGATGAGCAGTTCTTC.

The chain combines TRBV5-1 with TRBJ1-2; a possible D gene is TRBD1 (5 bases). V lost 4 bases and J lost 7, with 14 bases in between. Germline assignment: CDR1 SGHRS and CDR2 YFSETQ. The CDR3 is 13 amino acids. CDR3 sequence reads: CASSLTRVSGYTF. CDR3 in DNA: TGCGCCAGCAGCCTCACCAGGGTTAGTGGCTACACCTTC. Supplemented by reference TRBV5-1 and TRBJ1-2, the full variable domain reads KAGVTQTPRYLIKTRGQQVTLSCSPISGHRSVSWYQQTPGQGLQFLFEYFSETQRNKGNFPGRFSGRQFSNSRSEMNVSTLELGDSALYLCASSLTRVSGYTFGSGTRLTVV.

The chain links TRBV6-6 to TRBJ1-4, with unresolved D. Germline V gene lookup returns CDR1 MNHNY and CDR2 SVGAGI (reference sequence). V shed 8 bases and J shed 11 bases, with 12 bases lying between them. The length of the CDR3 is 11 residues. The CDR3 sequence: CASGPELKLFF. CDR3 in DNA: TGTGCCAGCGGACCGGAGTTGAAACTGTTTTTT.

The chain recombines TRBV9 with TRBJ2-2; the D gene is possibly TRBD2 (6 bases). There are 15 residues in the CDR3. The germline V gene has CDR1 SGDLS and CDR2 YYNGEE. V dropped 4 bases and J dropped 3 bases, with 13 bases sitting between them. The CDR3 bases are TGTGCCAGCAGCCCCCGGGGGTCCGACACCGGGGAGCTGTTTTTT. Residues: CASSPRGSDTGELFF.

The chain uses TRBV19 and TRBJ2-3; 11 bases align to TRBD2. Per the germline V gene, CDR1 is LNHDA and CDR2 is SQIVND (reference sequence). The V and J ends lost 0 bases and 2 bases, in that order; junction bases with no gene match: 7. The CDR3 runs to 18 residues. CDR3 region: CASSIEIGTSGPTDTQYF. CDR3 in DNA: TGTGCCAGTAGTATAGAGATCGGGACTAGCGGCCCCACAGATACGCAGTATTTT.

The chain couples TRBV4-3 to TRBJ1-5, with 7 bases fitting TRBD1. Germline loops: CDR1 LGHNA, CDR2 YSLEER. This CDR3 is built from 17 residues. The J segment lost 4 bases and the V segment lost 0 bases, leaving 9 bases of the junction unmatched. The CDR3 loop reads CASSQDGSGGGNQPQHF. Here the CDR3 DNA reads TGCGCCAGCAGCCAAGATGGGTCAGGGGGTGGAAATCAGCCCCAGCATTTT.

The chain links TRBV5-4 to TRBJ1-3; D is uncertain. Germline V CDR1 and CDR2: SGHNT, YYREEE (reference sequence). The CDR3 is 15 residues long. Trimming stripped 1 base from V and 3 bases from J, with 11 bases between. The CDR3 bases are TGTGCCAGCAGCTTGATCGGGCAAGGTGGAAACACCATATATTTT. This codes for CASSLIGQGGNTIYF.

This chain links TRBV28 with TRBJ2-7; D possibly corresponds to TRBD2 (6 bases). Germline V lookup: CDR1 MDHEN, CDR2 SYDVKM. The CDR3 is 16 residues long. V was clipped by 2 bases and J by 3 bases, with 17 bases between them. Here the CDR3 reads CASSLPLGSGRYEQYF. The DNA for the CDR3 is TGTGCCAGCAGTTTACCCCTGGGTAGCGGACGCTACGAGCAGTACTTC.

This clone has a handful of counts. The gene calls are TRBV19 and TRBJ1-1, with D perhaps matching TRBD1 (6 bases). The germline CDR1 and CDR2 sequences are LNHDA and SQIVND (reference sequence). Trimming removed 5 bases at V and 1 base at J, with 14 bases between. The CDR3 has 15 amino acids. The DNA for the CDR3 is TGTGCCAGTAGTCCCCTCGGGGGGCGGAACACTGAAGCTTTCTTT. It specifies CASSPLGGRNTEAFF. Complete variable domain (other parts from reference TRBV19 and TRBJ1-1): DGGITQSPKYLFRKEGQNVTLSCEQNLNHDAMYWYRQDPGQGLRLIYYSQIVNDFQKGDIAEGYSVSREKKESFPLTVTSAQKNPTAFYLCASSPLGGRNTEAFFGQGTRLTVV.

The gene calls are TRBV19 and TRBJ1-2; D not certain. The CDR3 is made up of 14 amino acids. V lost 4 bases to trimming and J lost 4 bases, with 13 bases between them. The germline CDR1 and CDR2 sequences are LNHDA and SQIVND (reference sequence). DNA for the CDR3: TGTGCCAGTAGTACTATAGCGGGGTCCTATGGCTACACCTTC. Amino acids: CASSTIAGSYGYTF.

The rearrangement links TRBV7-2 to TRBJ2-2, with D unresolved. V was shortened by 5 bases and J by 0 bases, with 13 bases between the two germline ends. Looked up from germline, CDR1 is SGHTA and CDR2 is FQGNSA. The CDR3 contains 16 residues. CDR3 in amino acids: CASSPLRTANTGELFF. DNA of the CDR3: TGTGCCAGCAGCCCTCTACGGACCGCGAACACCGGGGAGCTGTTTTTT.

The chain links TRBV11-3 to TRBJ2-2; the D gene is possibly TRBD1 (5 bases). The CDR3 covers 14 residues. The germline gives CDR1 SGHNT, CDR2 YENEEA. Between the trimmed V and J ends, which lost 1 base and 4 bases, there was a span of 7 bases. CDR3 region: CASSLGRGTGELFF. Written as DNA, the CDR3 is TGTGCCAGCAGCTTAGGAAGGGGCACCGGGGAGCTGTTTTTT.

This chain connects TRBV18 to TRBJ2-4; 9 bases are a match to TRBD1. J was trimmed by 9 bases and V by 3 bases; bases with no gene match: 9. Per germline, CDR1 KGHSH and CDR2 LQKENI. This CDR3 region has 15 residues. CDR3 region: CASSPGTGTLGIQYF. DNA of the CDR3: TGTGCCAGCTCACCCGGGACAGGGACCTTGGGCATTCAGTACTTC.

The V call is TRBV29-1, the J call TRBJ2-3; D remains ambiguous. The CDR3 length is 13 residues. Germline assignment: CDR1 SQVTM and CDR2 ANQGSEA. CDR3 amino acids: CSLLGSDTDTQYF. As DNA, the CDR3 is TGCAGTCTACTGGGGTCAGACACAGATACGCAGTATTTT.

The chain recombines TRBV15 with TRBJ2-4; D may be TRBD1 or TRBD2 (6 bases each). This CDR3 has 14 amino acids. Germline-derived CDR1 and CDR2 are LNHNV and YYDKDF (reference sequence). V lost 0 bases, J lost 7 bases, and 10 bases lay in between. The CDR3 DNA reads as TGTGCCACCAGCAGAGATCGAGGGGGGAACATTCAGTACTTC. Encoded protein: CATSRDRGGNIQYF.

V usage is TRBV11-1 and J usage is TRBJ2-7, with 10 bases aligning to TRBD1. The J segment lost 7 bases and the V segment lost 5 bases, leaving 14 bases of the junction unmatched. The CDR3 length is 16 residues. In germline, CDR1 is SGHAT, CDR2 FQDESV (reference sequence). CDR3: CASSPPPGQGSEEQYF. The CDR3 DNA sequence: TGTGCCAGCAGCCCGCCCCCGGGACAGGGGTCAGAAGAGCAGTACTTC. Full variable domain (missing parts from reference TRBV11-1 and TRBJ2-7): EAEVAQSPRYKITEKSQAVAFWCDPISGHATLYWYRQILGQGPELLVQFQDESVVDDSQLPKDRFSAERLKGVDSTLKIQPAELGDSAMYLCASSPPPGQGSEEQYFGPGTRLTVT.

V gene TRBV5-5 combines with J gene TRBJ2-2, with D possibly being TRBD1 (6 bases). V gave up 4 bases and J gave up 0 bases, with 16 bases separating them. Germline CDR1 is SGHKS and CDR2 is YYEKEE (reference sequence). The CDR3 extends over 17 amino acids. CDR3 protein: CASSPDSWTANTGELFF. CDR3 nucleotides: TGTGCCAGCAGCCCAGATTCGTGGACAGCGAACACCGGGGAGCTGTTTTTT.

CDR3 residues: CASSDLRGQETQYF. CDR3 bases: TGCGCCAGCAGCGACCTCCGGGGACAAGAGACCCAGTACTTC. J is TRBJ2-5 and V is TRBV5-1, with D possibly TRBD2 on 5 matching bases. Trimming stripped 4 bases from V and 2 bases from J, with 12 bases between. This CDR3 comprises 14 residues. Per germline, CDR1 SGHRS and CDR2 YFSETQ. Combining the CDR3 with reference TRBV5-1 and TRBJ2-5 gives the whole variable domain KAGVTQTPRYLIKTRGQQVTLSCSPISGHRSVSWYQQTPGQGLQFLFEYFSETQRNKGNFPGRFSGRQFSNSRSEMNVSTLELGDSALYLCASSDLRGQETQYFGPGTRLLVL.

In its sample, this clone was seen once. This chain links TRBV2 with TRBJ2-1; perhaps TRBD1 as D (5 bases). CDR3 length: 13 amino acids. The germline V gene encodes CDR1 SNHLY and CDR2 FYNNEI. V was clipped by 4 bases and J by 3 bases, with 7 bases between them. The DNA for the CDR3 is TGTGCCAGCAGTGCCGACAGCTACAATGAGCAGTTCTTC. Protein: CASSADSYNEQFF.

The rearrangement links TRBV7-2 to TRBJ2-7; D may be TRBD1 (6 bases). This CDR3 comprises 14 residues. From germline, CDR1 is SGHTA and CDR2 FQGNSA. V lost 2 bases to trimming and J lost 1 base, with 9 bases between them. The CDR3 region is CASSLNRESYEQYF. In nucleotides, the CDR3 is TGTGCCAGCAGCTTAAACAGGGAATCCTACGAGCAGTACTTC.

The chain is built from TRBV27 and TRBJ2-1, with 12 bases matching TRBD2. The CDR3 is 17 residues long. Per germline, CDR1 MNHEY and CDR2 SMNVEV (reference sequence). Trimming took 5 bases from V and 9 from J; bases not matched to a gene: 14. The CDR3 here is CASSINLAGGPVPEQFF. The DNA for the CDR3 is TGTGCCAGCAGTATCAATCTAGCGGGAGGGCCGGTTCCTGAGCAGTTCTTC.

As regards this clone: The sample carries other DNA sequences with the same CDR3. The CDR3 protein is CASSQRQGLISNQPQHF. The CDR3 DNA sequence: TGTGCCAGCAGCCAGAGACAGGGTTTGATTAGCAATCAGCCCCAGCATTTT. The rearrangement links TRBV5-6 to TRBJ1-5, with 7 bases identical to TRBD1. Germline CDR1 is SGHDT and CDR2 is YYEEEE. V dropped 4 bases and J dropped 0; count of bases not matched to a gene: 10. The CDR3 has 17 residues.